The T cell receptor (beta chain) under discussion was sequenced for a study of blood T cell repertoires in COVID-19. Only one count was recorded for this clone. Profiled with immunoSEQ multiplex PCR; TCRdb holds only in-frame clones, not every one. Here the sample spans fewer than 200,000 clones, approximately 84% being singletons. The V end lost 0 bases, the J end lost 3 bases, and 11 bases lay between the germline ends. This CDR3 is built from 16 residues. Germline V CDR1 and CDR2: MGHRA, YSYEKL. The sequenced sample was peripheral blood. This sequence joins TRBV4-1 and TRBJ2-2; D is undetermined. The sequence was collected from a middle-aged man who had recovered from COVID-19. DNA for the CDR3: TGCGCCAGCAGCCAAGATCAGGCGAGTTACACCGGGGAGCTGTTTTTT. It specifies CASSQDQASYTGELFF.